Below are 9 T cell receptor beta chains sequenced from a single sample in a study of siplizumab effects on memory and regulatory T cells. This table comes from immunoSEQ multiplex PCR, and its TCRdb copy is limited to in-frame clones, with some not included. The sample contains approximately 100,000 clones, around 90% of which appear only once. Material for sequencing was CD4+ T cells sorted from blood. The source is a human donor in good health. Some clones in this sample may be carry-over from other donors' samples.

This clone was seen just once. Written as DNA, the CDR3 is TGTGCCAGTACCGATAAAGTCGGGGGAGGCCAAGATACGCAGTATTTT. It translates to CASTDKVGGGQDTQYF. The chain links TRBV19 to TRBJ2-3; maybe TRBD2 (6 bases). V was shortened by 7 bases and J by 5 bases, with 22 bases between the two germline ends. The CDR3 spans 16 residues. Germline assignment: CDR1 LNHDA and CDR2 SQIVND (reference sequence).

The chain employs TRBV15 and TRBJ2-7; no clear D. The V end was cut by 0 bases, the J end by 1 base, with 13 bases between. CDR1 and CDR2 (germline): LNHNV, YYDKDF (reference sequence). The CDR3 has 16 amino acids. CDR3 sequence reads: CATSRDRLAGSYEQYF. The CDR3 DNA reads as TGTGCCACCAGCAGAGATCGGTTGGCAGGATCCTACGAGCAGTACTTC. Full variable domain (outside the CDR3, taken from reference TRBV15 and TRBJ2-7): DAMVIQNPRYQVTQFGKPVTLSCSQTLNHNVMYWYQQKSSQAPKLLFHYYDKDFNNEADTPDNFQSRRPNTSFCFLDIRSPGLGDTAMYLCATSRDRLAGSYEQYFGPGTRLTVT.

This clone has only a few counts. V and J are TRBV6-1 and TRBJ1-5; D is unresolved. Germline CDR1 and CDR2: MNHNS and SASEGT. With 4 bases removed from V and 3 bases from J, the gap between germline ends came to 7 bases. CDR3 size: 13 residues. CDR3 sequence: CASSAGYNQPQHF. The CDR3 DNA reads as TGTGCCAGCAGTGCGGGGTACAATCAGCCCCAGCATTTT.

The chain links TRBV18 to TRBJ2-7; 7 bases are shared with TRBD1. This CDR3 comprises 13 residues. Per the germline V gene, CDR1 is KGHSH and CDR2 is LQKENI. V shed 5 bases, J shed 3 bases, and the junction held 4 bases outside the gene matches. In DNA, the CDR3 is TGTGCCAGCTCATCTGGGACAGTCTACGAGCAGTACTTC. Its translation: CASSSGTVYEQYF. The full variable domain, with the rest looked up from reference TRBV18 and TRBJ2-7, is NAGVMQNPRHLVRRRGQEARLRCSPMKGHSHVYWYRQLPEEGLKFMVYLQKENIIDESGMPKERFSAEFPKEGPSILRIQQVVRGDSAAYFCASSSGTVYEQYFGPGTRLTVT.

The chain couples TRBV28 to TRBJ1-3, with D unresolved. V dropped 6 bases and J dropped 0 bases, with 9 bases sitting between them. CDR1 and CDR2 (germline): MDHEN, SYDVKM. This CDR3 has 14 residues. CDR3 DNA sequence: TGTGCCAGCAGCGGATTTAGCTCTGGAAACACCATATATTTT. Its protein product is CASSGFSSGNTIYF.

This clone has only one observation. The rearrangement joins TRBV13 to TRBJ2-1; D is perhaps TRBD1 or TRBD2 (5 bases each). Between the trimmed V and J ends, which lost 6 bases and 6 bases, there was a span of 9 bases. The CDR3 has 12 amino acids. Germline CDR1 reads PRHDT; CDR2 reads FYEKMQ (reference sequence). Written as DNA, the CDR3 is TGTGCCAGCAGTCGGGACCGCAATGAGCAGTTCTTC. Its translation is CASSRDRNEQFF.

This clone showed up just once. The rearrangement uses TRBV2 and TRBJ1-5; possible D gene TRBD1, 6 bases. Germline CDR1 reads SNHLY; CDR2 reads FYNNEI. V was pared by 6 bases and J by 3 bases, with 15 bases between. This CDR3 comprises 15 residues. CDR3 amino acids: CASSKGQRTNQPQHF. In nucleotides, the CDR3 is TGTGCCAGCAGCAAAGGACAGCGGACCAATCAGCCCCAGCATTTT.

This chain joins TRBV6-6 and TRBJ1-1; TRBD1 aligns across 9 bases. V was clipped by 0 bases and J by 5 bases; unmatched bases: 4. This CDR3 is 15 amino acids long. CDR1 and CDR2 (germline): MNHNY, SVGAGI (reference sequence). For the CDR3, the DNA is TGTGCCAGCAGTTACTCACAGGGGGCAGGGACTGAAGCTTTCTTT. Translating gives CASSYSQGAGTEAFF.

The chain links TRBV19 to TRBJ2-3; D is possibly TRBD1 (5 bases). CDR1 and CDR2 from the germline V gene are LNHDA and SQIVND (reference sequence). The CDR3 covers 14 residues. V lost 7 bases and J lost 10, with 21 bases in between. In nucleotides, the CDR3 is TGTGCCAGTACCTCAAACAGGAATCGCCCCCCGCAGTATTTT. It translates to CASTSNRNRPPQYF. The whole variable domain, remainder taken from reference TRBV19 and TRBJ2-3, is DGGITQSPKYLFRKEGQNVTLSCEQNLNHDAMYWYRQDPGQGLRLIYYSQIVNDFQKGDIAEGYSVSREKKESFPLTVTSAQKNPTAFYLCASTSNRNRPPQYFGPGTRLTVL.